This T cell receptor beta chain was captured by sequencing in a study of blood T cell repertoires in COVID-19. Overall study context: The United States, Italy and Spain were the sources of the acute and convalescent COVID-19 samples.

Libraries were prepared by immunoSEQ multiplex PCR; TCRdb keeps only in-frame clonotypes and omits some of them. The sample holds roughly 200,000 clones, 65% to 90% seen once. This clone was counted a few times. The V end was cut by 6 bases, the J end by 0 bases, with 12 bases between. This CDR3 contains 15 residues. Germline values: CDR1 LNHDA, CDR2 SQIVND (reference sequence). The sequencing sample was made of peripheral blood. The chain couples TRBV19 to TRBJ1-5; D is unresolved. This receptor was obtained from a human donor in a cohort sampled during active COVID-19. DNA of the CDR3: TGTGCCAGTAGGACCCCCGGCGGTAGCAATCAGCCCCAGCATTTT. Residues: CASRTPGGSNQPQHF.